A selection of T cell receptor beta chains follows, all from one sample in a study of blood T cells in healthy people across ages. TCRdb itself ran the 5' RACE reads through MiXCR, one entry per CDR3 protein. The sample comprises about 1,600,000 distinct CDR3 sequences, 42% of which are singletons, and under 8% rests with the top ten. The material sequenced was blood. All receptors come from a woman aged 18-29 years in good health. The CDR3 runs from the conserved cysteine through the conserved F or W. D genes are given only for firm matches. Clone size is stated in some rows and not others, as once, few, many or a class when expanded.

J gene: TRBJ2-7; V gene: TRBV28; D gene: .; CDR3 length: 15; clone size: .; CDR3 DNA: TGTGCCAGCAGCCCCGACCCGAACGGCTCCTACGAGCAGTACTTC; CDR3 protein: CASSPDPNGSYEQYF
J gene: TRBJ1-2; V gene: TRBV29-1; D gene: .; CDR3 length: 15; clone size: few; CDR3 DNA: TGCAGCGTTGAAGATATGTCGCCGGGAGGCTATGGCTACACCTTC; CDR3 protein: CSVEDMSPGGYGYTF
J gene: TRBJ2-1; V gene: TRBV6-1; D gene: TRBD2; CDR3 length: 15; clone size: many; CDR3 DNA: TGTGCCAGCAGGGAGACTAGCGGGGGATACAATGAGCAGTTCTTC; CDR3 protein: CASRETSGGYNEQFF
J gene: TRBJ2-7; V gene: TRBV4-1; D gene: TRBD2; CDR3 length: 15; clone size: few; CDR3 DNA: TGCGCCAGCAGCCATTATAGCGGGGCCTCCTACGAGCAGTACTTC; CDR3 protein: CASSHYSGASYEQYF
J gene: TRBJ2-7; V gene: TRBV28; D gene: .; CDR3 length: 15; clone size: few; CDR3 DNA: TGTGCCAGCAGTTTTTACAGGGTATTGAGTTACGAGCAGTACTTC; CDR3 protein: CASSFYRVLSYEQYF
J gene: TRBJ2-7; V gene: TRBV28; D gene: TRBD1; CDR3 length: 13; clone size: few; CDR3 DNA: TGTGCCAGCAGTTTGTGGGACAGCGTCGAGCAGTACTTC; CDR3 protein: CASSLWDSVEQYF
J gene: TRBJ1-3; V gene: TRBV2; D gene: .; CDR3 length: 14; clone size: few; CDR3 DNA: TGTGCCAGCAGTGAAGCCCCCTCTGGAAACACCATATATTTT; CDR3 protein: CASSEAPSGNTIYF
J gene: TRBJ1-1; V gene: TRBV15; D gene: .; CDR3 length: 15; clone size: few; CDR3 DNA: TGTGCCACCAGCAGCCGGGCCCTGTTAAACACTGAAGCTTTCTTT; CDR3 protein: CATSSRALLNTEAFF
J gene: TRBJ2-1; V gene: TRBV18; D gene: TRBD2; CDR3 length: 16; clone size: .; CDR3 DNA: TGTGCCAGCTCACCACGGACAGCGGGAGGGCCAAATGAGCAGTTCTTC; CDR3 protein: CASSPRTAGGPNEQFF
J gene: TRBJ1-2; V gene: TRBV10-3; D gene: .; CDR3 length: 13; clone size: .; CDR3 DNA: TGTGCCGGTTACGTCGAGGCGGACTATGGCTACACCTTC; CDR3 protein: CAGYVEADYGYTF
J gene: TRBJ1-5; V gene: TRBV10-2; D gene: TRBD1; CDR3 length: 13; clone size: .; CDR3 DNA: TGCGCCAGCACCGGGACAGTCAATCAGCCCCAGCATTTT; CDR3 protein: CASTGTVNQPQHF
J gene: TRBJ2-2; V gene: TRBV5-1; D gene: TRBD1; CDR3 length: 15; clone size: .; CDR3 DNA: TGCGCCAGCAGCCCCACGACAGGGTACACCGGGGAGCTGTTTTTT; CDR3 protein: CASSPTTGYTGELFF
J gene: TRBJ2-5; V gene: TRBV5-1; D gene: TRBD1; CDR3 length: 13; clone size: .; CDR3 DNA: TGCGCCACGGCGACAGGGGCGGGTGAGACCCAGTACTTC; CDR3 protein: CATATGAGETQYF
J gene: TRBJ1-1; V gene: TRBV7-9; D gene: .; CDR3 length: 15; clone size: .; CDR3 DNA: TGTGCCAGCAGCCCATATGGAGGATTGGACACTGAAGCTTTCTTT; CDR3 protein: CASSPYGGLDTEAFF
J gene: TRBJ2-2; V gene: TRBV29-1; D gene: TRBD2; CDR3 length: 20; clone size: .; CDR3 DNA: TGCAGCGTTGAACCTCTGGCAATAGCGGGAGTAGAGTTATCCACCGGGGAGCTGTTTTTT; CDR3 protein: CSVEPLAIAGVELSTGELFF
J gene: TRBJ1-3; V gene: TRBV12-3/TRBV12-4; D gene: .; CDR3 length: 16; clone size: few; CDR3 DNA: TGTGCCAGCAGTTTGGGAACAGGGAACTCTGGAAACACCATATATTTT; CDR3 protein: CASSLGTGNSGNTIYF
J gene: TRBJ2-1; V gene: TRBV7-2; D gene: TRBD2; CDR3 length: 17; clone size: few; CDR3 DNA: TGTGCCAGCAGCTTAGCGCTAACTAGCGGGGCTTACAATGAGCAGTTCTTC; CDR3 protein: CASSLALTSGAYNEQFF
J gene: TRBJ2-3; V gene: TRBV4-2; D gene: TRBD2; CDR3 length: 15; clone size: .; CDR3 DNA: TGTGCCAGCAGCCAAGGGTCGAGCGGGGAGATAACGCAGTATTTT; CDR3 protein: CASSQGSSGEITQYF
J gene: TRBJ2-5; V gene: TRBV28; D gene: TRBD1; CDR3 length: 15; clone size: few; CDR3 DNA: TGTGCCAGCGGAGGCACCGGGACAGGAAGCAATGAGCAGTACTTC; CDR3 protein: CASGGTGTGSNEQYF
J gene: TRBJ2-5; V gene: TRBV24-1; D gene: .; CDR3 length: 13; clone size: .; CDR3 DNA: TGTGCCACCAGTGACCCCAATGTACCTCAGCAGTACTTC; CDR3 protein: CATSDPNVPQQYF
J gene: TRBJ1-5; V gene: TRBV28; D gene: .; CDR3 length: 13; clone size: .; CDR3 DNA: TGTGCCAGCAGACCCGGAGGGGTTCAGCCCCAGCATTTT; CDR3 protein: CASRPGGVQPQHF
J gene: TRBJ2-7; V gene: TRBV5-6; D gene: TRBD2; CDR3 length: 15; clone size: .; CDR3 DNA: TGTGCCAGCTGCCCCACTAGCGGGAGATCCCACGAGCAGTACTTC; CDR3 protein: CASCPTSGRSHEQYF
J gene: TRBJ2-1; V gene: TRBV12-3/TRBV12-4; D gene: .; CDR3 length: 16; clone size: .; CDR3 DNA: TGTGCCAGCAGTTTCAGTTTCAGGGTATCGTACAATGAGCAGTTCTTC; CDR3 protein: CASSFSFRVSYNEQFF
J gene: TRBJ1-2; V gene: TRBV3-1; D gene: TRBD1; CDR3 length: 15; clone size: .; CDR3 DNA: TGTGCCAGCAGCCACCAGGGGGGAGCTAACTATGGCTACACCTTC; CDR3 protein: CASSHQGGANYGYTF
J gene: TRBJ2-3; V gene: TRBV4-1; D gene: TRBD2; CDR3 length: 17; clone size: .; CDR3 DNA: TGCGCCAGCAGCCAAGGTAGCGGGGGGGCGGTCACAGATACGCAGTATTTT; CDR3 protein: CASSQGSGGAVTDTQYF
J gene: TRBJ2-1; V gene: TRBV2; D gene: TRBD2; CDR3 length: 16; clone size: .; CDR3 DNA: TGTGCCAGCAGTGCGTTTCGGGAGGAACCCCAAGAGACCCAGTTCTTC; CDR3 protein: CASSAFREEPQETQFF
J gene: TRBJ2-1; V gene: TRBV6-6; D gene: TRBD2; CDR3 length: 16; clone size: .; CDR3 DNA: TGTGCCAGCAGTTACGAACTAGCGGGTACCTACAATGAGCAGTTCTTC; CDR3 protein: CASSYELAGTYNEQFF
J gene: TRBJ2-2; V gene: TRBV4-1; D gene: .; CDR3 length: 17; clone size: few; CDR3 DNA: TGCGCCAGCAGCCAAGTCAGCCCCCCAGGGGACACCGGGGAGCTGTTTTTT; CDR3 protein: CASSQVSPPGDTGELFF
J gene: TRBJ2-1; V gene: TRBV4-2; D gene: .; CDR3 length: 17; clone size: .; CDR3 DNA: TGTGCCAGCAGCCAAGTGCTTGTAGCGGCCTCCTACAATGAGCAGTTCTTC; CDR3 protein: CASSQVLVAASYNEQFF
J gene: TRBJ2-4; V gene: TRBV4-1; D gene: TRBD2; CDR3 length: 19; clone size: .; CDR3 DNA: TGCGCCAGCAGCCAAGATCCCCCAGGAGGAGCGGGAGGAAGATCCATTCAGTACTTC; CDR3 protein: CASSQDPPGGAGGRSIQYF
J gene: TRBJ1-3; V gene: TRBV6-2/TRBV6-3; D gene: .; CDR3 length: 17; clone size: .; CDR3 DNA: TGTGCCAGCAGTTATTCTTCGGCTACTGACTCTGGAAACACCATATATTTT; CDR3 protein: CASSYSSATDSGNTIYF
J gene: TRBJ1-4; V gene: TRBV4-2; D gene: .; CDR3 length: 15; clone size: .; CDR3 DNA: TGTGCCAGCAGCCAAACGGGCAGGGATAATGAAAAACTGTTTTTT; CDR3 protein: CASSQTGRDNEKLFF
J gene: TRBJ2-3; V gene: TRBV21-1; D gene: .; CDR3 length: 19; clone size: .; CDR3 DNA: TGTGCCAGCAGCAAAAAGAGGACGACAGGGCTGTCTAGCACAGATACGCAGTATTTT; CDR3 protein: CASSKKRTTGLSSTDTQYF
J gene: TRBJ2-3; V gene: TRBV7-8; D gene: .; CDR3 length: 17; clone size: .; CDR3 DNA: TGTGCCAGCAGCTTAGGTTGGTCTAGCAAAAGCACAGATACGCAGTATTTT; CDR3 protein: CASSLGWSSKSTDTQYF
J gene: TRBJ2-5; V gene: TRBV20-1; D gene: TRBD1; CDR3 length: 14; clone size: .; CDR3 DNA: TGCAGTGCTAGTGGGACAGGGGCTAAAGAGACCCAGTACTTC; CDR3 protein: CSASGTGAKETQYF
J gene: TRBJ2-1; V gene: TRBV15; D gene: TRBD2; CDR3 length: 16; clone size: few; CDR3 DNA: TGTGCCACCAGCAGGCTAGCGGGAGGCCTGTACAATGAGCAGTTCTTC; CDR3 protein: CATSRLAGGLYNEQFF
J gene: TRBJ1-1; V gene: TRBV29-1; D gene: .; CDR3 length: 13; clone size: .; CDR3 DNA: TGCAGCGTAGAACTCCAGCTGAACACTGAAGCTTTCTTT; CDR3 protein: CSVELQLNTEAFF
J gene: TRBJ2-5; V gene: TRBV28; D gene: TRBD2; CDR3 length: 14; clone size: .; CDR3 DNA: TGTGCCAGCAGTCTCAGGGAGGGTGCGGGGACCCAGTACTTC; CDR3 protein: CASSLREGAGTQYF
J gene: TRBJ1-1; V gene: TRBV30; D gene: .; CDR3 length: 14; clone size: .; CDR3 DNA: TGTGCCTGGAGTGTACAAGGGAAGAACACTGAAGCTTTCTTT; CDR3 protein: CAWSVQGKNTEAFF
J gene: TRBJ2-3; V gene: TRBV5-6; D gene: .; CDR3 length: 17; clone size: .; CDR3 DNA: TGTGCCAGCAGCTTGGCCGTGGTAGCAGGGGCGGTAGATACGCAGTATTTT; CDR3 protein: CASSLAVVAGAVDTQYF
J gene: TRBJ2-1; V gene: TRBV12-3/TRBV12-4; D gene: TRBD2; CDR3 length: 16; clone size: many; CDR3 DNA: TGTGCCAGCAGTACTAGCGGGAGTGTCTCCTACAATGAGCAGTTCTTC; CDR3 protein: CASSTSGSVSYNEQFF
J gene: TRBJ2-3; V gene: TRBV10-1; D gene: TRBD2; CDR3 length: 18; clone size: .; CDR3 DNA: TGCGCCAGCAGTGATCGGCTAGCGGGAGCTAAAAAATCGGATACGCAGTATTTT; CDR3 protein: CASSDRLAGAKKSDTQYF
J gene: TRBJ2-1; V gene: TRBV6-1; D gene: TRBD2; CDR3 length: 15; clone size: .; CDR3 DNA: TGTGCCAGCAGTGCAAGCGGGGCCTCCTACAATGAGCAGTTCTTC; CDR3 protein: CASSASGASYNEQFF
J gene: TRBJ1-2; V gene: TRBV4-1; D gene: TRBD1; CDR3 length: 14; clone size: .; CDR3 DNA: TGCGCCAGCAGCCACGGACAGGGGGTTAGTGGCTACACCTTC; CDR3 protein: CASSHGQGVSGYTF
J gene: TRBJ2-1; V gene: TRBV3-1; D gene: .; CDR3 length: 16; clone size: few; CDR3 DNA: TGTGCCAGCAGCCAAGCCAGGCGGAGCTCCTACAATGAGCAGTTCTTC; CDR3 protein: CASSQARRSSYNEQFF
J gene: TRBJ1-1; V gene: TRBV12-3/TRBV12-4; D gene: .; CDR3 length: 13; clone size: .; CDR3 DNA: TGTGCCAGCAGTTCCCTAAGAGGTACTGAAGCTTTCTTT; CDR3 protein: CASSSLRGTEAFF
J gene: TRBJ2-1; V gene: TRBV4-2; D gene: TRBD2; CDR3 length: 16; clone size: .; CDR3 DNA: TGTGCCAGCAGCCAGCGGGGGGAGGGCCCTTACAATGAGCAGTTCTTC; CDR3 protein: CASSQRGEGPYNEQFF
J gene: TRBJ2-1; V gene: TRBV4-2; D gene: TRBD2; CDR3 length: 16; clone size: .; CDR3 DNA: TGTGCCAGCAGCCAAGATTATGCGGGGGCCTACAATGAGCAGTTCTTC; CDR3 protein: CASSQDYAGAYNEQFF
J gene: TRBJ1-2; V gene: TRBV2; D gene: .; CDR3 length: 12; clone size: .; CDR3 DNA: TGTGCCAGCAATATGGGTAGCTATGGCTACACCTTC; CDR3 protein: CASNMGSYGYTF
J gene: TRBJ2-1; V gene: TRBV29-1; D gene: TRBD2; CDR3 length: 15; clone size: few; CDR3 DNA: TGCAGCGTTGGAGTGACTAGCGGGAGGGGTAATGAGCAGTTCTTC; CDR3 protein: CSVGVTSGRGNEQFF